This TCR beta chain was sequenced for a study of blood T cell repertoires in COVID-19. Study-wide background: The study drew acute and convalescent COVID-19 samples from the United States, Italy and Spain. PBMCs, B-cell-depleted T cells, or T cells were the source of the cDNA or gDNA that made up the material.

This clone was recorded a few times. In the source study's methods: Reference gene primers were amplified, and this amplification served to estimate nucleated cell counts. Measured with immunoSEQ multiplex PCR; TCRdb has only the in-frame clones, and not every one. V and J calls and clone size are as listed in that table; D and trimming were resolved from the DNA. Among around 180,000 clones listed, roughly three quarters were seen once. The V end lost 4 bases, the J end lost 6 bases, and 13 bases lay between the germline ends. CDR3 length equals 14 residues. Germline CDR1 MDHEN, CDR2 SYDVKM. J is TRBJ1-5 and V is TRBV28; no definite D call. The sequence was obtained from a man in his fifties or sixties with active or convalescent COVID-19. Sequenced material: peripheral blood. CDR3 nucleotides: TGTGCCAGCAGTTGGAAGGGAGGGCGTCAGCCCCAGCATTTT. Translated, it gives CASSWKGGRQPQHF.